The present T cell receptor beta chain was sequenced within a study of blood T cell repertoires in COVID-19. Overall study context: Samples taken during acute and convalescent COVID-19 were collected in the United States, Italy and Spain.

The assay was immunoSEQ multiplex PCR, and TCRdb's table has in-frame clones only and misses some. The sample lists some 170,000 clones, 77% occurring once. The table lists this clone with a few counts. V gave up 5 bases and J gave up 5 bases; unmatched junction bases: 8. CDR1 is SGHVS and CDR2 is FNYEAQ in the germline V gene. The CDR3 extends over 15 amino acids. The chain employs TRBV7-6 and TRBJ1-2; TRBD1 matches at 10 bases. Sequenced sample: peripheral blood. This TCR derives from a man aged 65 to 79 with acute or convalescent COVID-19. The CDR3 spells CASSPAQDRGYGYTF. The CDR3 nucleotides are TGTGCCAGCAGCCCGGCCCAGGACAGGGGGTATGGCTACACCTTC.